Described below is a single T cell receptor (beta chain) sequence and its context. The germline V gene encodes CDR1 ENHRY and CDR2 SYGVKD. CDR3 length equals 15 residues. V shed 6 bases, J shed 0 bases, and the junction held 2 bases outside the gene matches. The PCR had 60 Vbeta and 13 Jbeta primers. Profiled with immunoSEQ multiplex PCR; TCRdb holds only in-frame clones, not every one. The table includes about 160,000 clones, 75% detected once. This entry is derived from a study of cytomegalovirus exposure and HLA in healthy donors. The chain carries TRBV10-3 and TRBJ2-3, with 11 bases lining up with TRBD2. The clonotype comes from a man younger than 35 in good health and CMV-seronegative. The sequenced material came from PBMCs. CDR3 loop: CAIRGTSGSTDTQYF. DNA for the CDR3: TGTGCCATCAGGGGGACTAGCGGTAGCACAGATACGCAGTATTTT.